This T cell receptor (beta chain) came from a study of cytomegalovirus exposure and HLA in healthy donors. This CDR3 comprises 15 residues. The V and J ends lost 4 bases and 7 bases, in that order; junction bases with no gene match: 6. Germline lookup yields CDR1 SEHNR and CDR2 FQNEAQ (reference sequence). Use of 60 Vbeta and 13 Jbeta primers characterized the PCR. Assay: immunoSEQ multiplex PCR; the TCRdb copy retains only in-frame clones and omits some. Among approximately 100,000 clones listed, approximately 85% were seen once. Sample: PBMCs. This chain links TRBV7-9 with TRBJ1-6, with 8 positions matching TRBD1. This clonotype was sampled from a man between 25 and 39 years old in good health and CMV-seronegative. CDR3 coding DNA: TGTGCCAGCAGCTCGACGGACAGGGCGAATTCACCCCTCCACTTT. Protein sequence: CASSSTDRANSPLHF.